This T cell receptor beta chain was captured in a study of metastatic and nonmetastatic thyroid tumors. Study outcomes and limitations: Reportedly, malignant thyroid tumors had significantly higher TCR beta diversity than benign nodules, in blood and tumor.

Until they underwent thyroid surgery, no patient had received any treatment. Per the study methods: The study took CDR3 differences across clinicopathological groups and made a distant-metastasis classifier for papillary thyroid cancer from them. TCRdb re-analyzed the PCR reads using MiXCR. The V and J calls reflect TCRdb's pipeline rather than the authors' work. The sample yields 50,000 or so clones, approximately 19% seen once. On this clone: Its antigen is still unknown. The junction and the germline gene differ at one end; a read error may be behind it.

The germline V gene encodes CDR1 MNHEY and CDR2 SVGAGI. The CDR3 has 15 residues. This clonotype originated in a female donor with papillary thyroid cancer or a benign thyroid nodule (not recorded which). Some clones in this sample may be carry-over from other donors' samples. Material for sequencing was blood. J is TRBJ2-1 and V is TRBV6-5; 7 nucleotides align to TRBD2. CDR3 bases: TGTGCCAGCAGTGACTCTAGCGGCTCCTACAATGAGCAGTTCTTC. As protein: CASSDSSGSYNEQFF.